These 24 T cell receptor beta chains originate from one sample sequenced in a study of response to subunit inactivated influenza vaccine. TCRdb independently ran MiXCR on the RT-PCR reads; one entry per CDR3 protein. The sample has 500,000 to 750,000 distinct CDR3 sequences; 14% are singletons. This sample comprised PBMCs from blood, obtained roughly 13 days after vaccination. Receptors were obtained from a man in his forties or fifties who received an inactivated influenza vaccine.

Only a few counts were recorded for this clonotype. The chain is built from TRBV3-1 and TRBJ2-4, with 9 bases that match TRBD1. The CDR3 has 18 amino acids. The ends lost 5 bases at V and 6 bases at J; junction bases unmatched: 17. The germline V gene has CDR1 LGHDT and CDR2 YNNKEL (reference sequence). CDR3 coding DNA: TGTGCCAGCAGCATAAGGACAGGGGACTATTCAAGGGGAAACATTCAGTACTTC. Its translation: CASSIRTGDYSRGNIQYF. The full variable domain, in which reference TRBV3-1 and TRBJ2-4 provide the parts outside the CDR3, is DTAVSQTPKYLVTQMGNDKSIKCEQNLGHDTMYWYKQDSKKFLKIMFSYNNKELIINETVPNRFSPKSPDKAHLNLHINSLELGDSAVYFCASSIRTGDYSRGNIQYFGAGTRLSVL.

A single count supports this clonotype. This chain uses TRBV7-8 with TRBJ2-7; 7 bases map to TRBD2. Germline V gives CDR1 SGHVS, CDR2 FQNEAQ. V dropped 4 bases and J dropped 2; count of bases not matched to a gene: 23. The CDR3 length is 20 residues. Written as DNA, the CDR3 is TGTGCCAGCAGCTATCCGGGAGGTGGGTCTAGCGGCCTTGCTCCCTACGAGCAGTACTTC. It translates to CASSYPGGGSSGLAPYEQYF.

This clonotype was detected many times. V gene TRBV28 combines with J gene TRBJ1-5; tentatively, D is TRBD1 (5 bases). This CDR3 spans 13 amino acids. Trimming cost V 6 bases and J 6 bases, with 12 bases left between them. CDR1 and CDR2 (germline): MDHEN, SYDVKM. CDR3 nucleotides: TGTGCCAGCAGACCTCAGGGTAGTCAGCCCCAGCATTTT. Translating gives CASRPQGSQPQHF.

This clonotype was detected only a few times. The gene calls are TRBV18 and TRBJ1-6; the D gene is possibly TRBD1 (5 bases). CDR3 length equals 15 residues. The germline gives CDR1 KGHSH, CDR2 LQKENI. Trimming removed 4 bases at V and 7 bases at J, with 14 bases between. The CDR3: CASSLGPRANSPLHF. The CDR3 DNA follows: TGTGCCAGCTCACTGGGCCCCAGGGCGAATTCACCCCTCCACTTT.

This clonotype was counted between two and nine times. The V call is TRBV2, the J call TRBJ2-2, with 8 bases fitting TRBD2. Germline CDR1 reads SNHLY; CDR2 reads FYNNEI. After removal of 9 bases from V and 3 bases from J, the junction contained 6 bases not matched to a gene. The CDR3 is made up of 14 amino acids. CDR3 DNA sequence: TGTGCCAGTATCGCGGGGGGATACACCGGGGAGCTGTTTTTT. This translates into CASIAGGYTGELFF.

This clonotype has at least ten counts. The rearrangement joins TRBV4-2 to TRBJ2-3, with D possibly TRBD2 on 5 matching bases. The CDR3 length is 15 residues. The V and J ends lost 1 base and 2 bases respectively, with 10 bases between them. Looked up from germline, CDR1 is LGHNA and CDR2 is YNFKEQ. CDR3 sequence reads: CASSQAPAVTDTQYF. For the CDR3, the DNA is TGTGCCAGCAGCCAAGCCCCAGCGGTCACAGATACGCAGTATTTT.

V gene TRBV9 combines with J gene TRBJ2-5, with D maybe TRBD2 (6 bases). The germline gives CDR1 SGDLS, CDR2 YYNGEE. The CDR3 runs 15 residues. V was trimmed by 1 base and J by 2 bases, leaving 12 bases between them. The CDR3 protein is CASSVMGGRQETQYF. CDR3 DNA: TGTGCCAGCAGCGTAATGGGGGGTCGGCAAGAGACCCAGTACTTC.

The genes are TRBV9 and TRBJ2-3; the match to TRBD2 covers 8 bases. J gave up 3 bases and V 4 bases, and 10 bases lay outside the gene matches. Germline V gives CDR1 SGDLS, CDR2 YYNGEE. The CDR3 is 16 amino acids. The CDR3 reads CASSTLAGSSTDTQYF. The CDR3 DNA is TGTGCCAGCAGCACCTTAGCGGGGAGCAGTACAGATACGCAGTATTTT.

This clonotype has a handful of counts. This sequence joins TRBV5-1 and TRBJ2-5, with a possible D match to TRBD2 (6 bases). The germline V gene encodes CDR1 SGHRS and CDR2 YFSETQ. Trimming took off 2 bases at V and 1 base at J, with 12 bases between the two ends. This CDR3 region has 15 residues. DNA of the CDR3: TGCGCCAGCAGCTTCGGCGGAGGGGCCCAAGAGACCCAGTACTTC. Protein product: CASSFGGGAQETQYF.

This clonotype occurred a few times. This sequence joins TRBV7-6 and TRBJ2-1; perhaps TRBD1 as D (5 bases). Per the germline V gene, CDR1 is SGHVS and CDR2 is FNYEAQ. The V end was cut by 1 base, the J end by 6 bases, with 19 bases between. This CDR3 spans 17 amino acids. The CDR3 region is CASSLGPSGSGPNEQFF. The CDR3 DNA follows: TGTGCCAGCAGCTTAGGCCCGTCAGGGTCTGGCCCCAATGAGCAGTTCTTC.

Turning to this clonotype: A junction end diverges from the germline sequence, so it may reflect a read error. This chain uses TRBV5-1 with TRBJ2-2; 7 nucleotides match TRBD2. This CDR3 contains 14 residues. Germline-derived CDR1 and CDR2 are SGHRS and YFSETQ. The CDR3 region has the DNA TGCGACAGCAGCCCGGGGGGAACCACCGGGGAGCTGTTTTTT. Amino acids: CDSSPGGTTGELFF. Using reference TRBV5-1 and TRBJ2-2 for the parts outside the CDR3, the full variable domain is KAGVTQTPRYLIKTRGQQVTLSCSPISGHRSVSWYQQTPGQGLQFLFEYFSETQRNKGNFPGRFSGRQFSNSRSEMNVSTLELGDSALYLCDSSPGGTTGELFFGEGSRLTVL.

At least ten counts were recorded for this clonotype. This chain uses TRBV19 with TRBJ2-2; 8 bases align to TRBD2. Germline V CDR1 and CDR2: LNHDA, SQIVND (reference sequence). The ends lost 4 bases at V and 5 bases at J; junction bases unmatched: 9. The CDR3 has 16 amino acids. CDR3 residues: CASSTEREYWTGELFF. The CDR3 DNA reads as TGTGCCAGTAGTACCGAGCGGGAGTATTGGACCGGGGAGCTGTTTTTT.

This clonotype was detected a few times. The chain couples TRBV9 to TRBJ2-5; 8 bases align to TRBD1. Germline CDR1 SGDLS, CDR2 YYNGEE. CDR3 size: 15 residues. The trim removed 0 bases at V and 5 bases at J, leaving 6 bases unmatched. CDR3 protein: CASSVDGTGKETQYF. CDR3 DNA: TGTGCCAGCAGCGTAGATGGGACAGGCAAGGAGACCCAGTACTTC.

V usage is TRBV7-2 and J usage is TRBJ1-4; D is unresolved. This CDR3 is 14 amino acids long. Germline V gene data show CDR1 as SGHTA and CDR2 as FQGNSA. V was cut by 2 bases and J by 5 bases, with 9 bases left in between. In nucleotides, the CDR3 is TGTGCCAGCAGCTTATCCTACAGCAATGAAAAACTGTTTTTT. It is translated as CASSLSYSNEKLFF.

Many counts were recorded for this clonotype. The chain links TRBV28 to TRBJ1-1; no definite D call. Per the germline V gene, CDR1 is MDHEN and CDR2 is SYDVKM. V lost 3 bases, J lost 8 bases, and 7 bases lay in between. This CDR3 is built from 11 residues. CDR3 in DNA: TGTGCCAGCAGTTTGAACAGAGAAGCTTTCTTT. Translation gives CASSLNREAFF.

This clonotype was detected a few times. The rearrangement links TRBV30 to TRBJ1-2; 9 bases fit TRBD1. Unmatched junction bases numbered 9, after V lost 2 bases and J lost 8 bases. Germline CDR1 is GTSNPN and CDR2 is SVGIG (reference sequence). This CDR3 has 14 amino acids. The CDR3 DNA is TGTGCCTGGAGTCCCGGGACAGGGAACGGGGGCTACACCTTC. This gives the protein CAWSPGTGNGGYTF. Full variable domain (outside the CDR3, taken from reference TRBV30 and TRBJ1-2): SQTIHQWPATLVQPVGSPLSLECTVEGTSNPNLYWYRQAAGRGLQLLFYSVGIGQISSEVPQNLSASRPQDRQFILSSKKLLLSDSGFYLCAWSPGTGNGGYTFGSGTRLTVV.

V gene TRBV20-1 combines with J gene TRBJ2-1, with D perhaps TRBD1 or TRBD2 (5 bases each). V lost 6 bases to trimming and J lost 7 bases, with 19 bases between them. The CDR3 runs to 14 residues. CDR1 and CDR2 from the germline V gene are DFQATT and SNEGSKA (reference sequence). This chain's CDR3 is CSAARQGEGNEQFF. The CDR3 DNA reads TGCAGTGCCGCACGCCAGGGAGAAGGTAATGAGCAGTTCTTC.

This clonotype was seen repeatedly, ten times or more. The chain employs TRBV5-1 and TRBJ2-1, with 12 nucleotides matching TRBD2. This CDR3 is 17 amino acids long. The germline gives CDR1 SGHRS, CDR2 YFSETQ. Germline trimming cut 4 bases from V and 6 bases from J; bases unmatched to any gene: 11. Here the CDR3 DNA reads TGCGCCAGCAGCGAAGGGACGACTAGCGGGAGACTCAATGAGCAGTTCTTC. Protein product: CASSEGTTSGRLNEQFF.

This clonotype was detected only a few times. The rearrangement joins TRBV12-3 or TRBV12-4 to TRBJ2-6; D unclear. V lost 2 bases, J lost 1 base, and 6 bases lay in between. This CDR3 is 15 amino acids long. The CDR3 protein is CASSLTGSGANVLTF. The DNA of the CDR3 is TGTGCCAGCAGTTTAACCGGGTCTGGGGCCAACGTCCTGACTTTC.

This clonotype was observed a handful of times. The V gene is TRBV12-3 or TRBV12-4, the J gene TRBJ2-1; no clear D gene. The CDR3 is 12 residues long. V lost 5 bases to trimming and J lost 6 bases, with 8 bases between them. The CDR3 DNA sequence: TGTGCCAGCAGTAAAGCTGTCAATGAGCAGTTCTTC. Amino acid sequence: CASSKAVNEQFF.

CDR3 DNA: TGTGCCAGCAGCTTCCCTCGGGACTTCCTTAATACGCAGTATTTT. Translated, it gives CASSFPRDFLNTQYF. This chain uses TRBV7-9 with TRBJ2-3; D may be TRBD2 (6 bases). Germline V gives CDR1 SEHNR, CDR2 FQNEAQ (reference sequence). The CDR3 is 15 residues long. Trimming removed 3 bases from V and 7 bases from J, with 17 bases in between.

Remarks on this clonotype: One end of the junction fails to match germline, which may point to a read error. The rearrangement uses TRBV12-3 or TRBV12-4 and TRBJ1-3, with D unresolved. CDR3 length equals 14 residues. The CDR3 loop is CASSGRLSGNTIYF. CDR3 nucleotide sequence: TGTGCTAGCAGCGGACGGCTCTCTGGAAACACCATATATTTT.

This clonotype came up a few times. V gene TRBV30 combines with J gene TRBJ2-2; 10 bases map to TRBD2. Germline V gene sequence: CDR1 GTSNPN, CDR2 SVGIG (reference sequence). This CDR3 comprises 14 residues. The V segment lost 4 bases and the J segment 6 bases; nucleotides outside the gene matches: 5. In DNA form, the CDR3 reads TGTGCCTGGAAGCTAGCGGGAGAGGCCGGGGAGCTGTTTTTT. It translates to CAWKLAGEAGELFF.

The chain joins TRBV9 to TRBJ2-2, with a tentative D call TRBD2 (6 bases). CDR3 length: 16 amino acids. The V end lost 4 bases, the J end lost 4 bases, and 17 bases lay between the germline ends. CDR1 is SGDLS, CDR2 YYNGEE, per germline. As DNA, the CDR3 is TGTGCCAGCAGCCTTAGCGGATACCCCTCCACCGGGGAGCTGTTTTTT. Residues: CASSLSGYPSTGELFF.